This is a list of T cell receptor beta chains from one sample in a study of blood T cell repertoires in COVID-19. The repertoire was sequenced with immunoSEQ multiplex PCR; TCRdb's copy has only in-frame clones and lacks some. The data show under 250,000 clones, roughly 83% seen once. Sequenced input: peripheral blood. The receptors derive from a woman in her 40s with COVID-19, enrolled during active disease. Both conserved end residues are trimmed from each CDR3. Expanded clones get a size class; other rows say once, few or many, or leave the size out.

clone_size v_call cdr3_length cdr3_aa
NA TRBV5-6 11 ASRQTGVEVAF
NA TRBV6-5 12 ATNQGSAGTEAF
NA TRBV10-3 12 AISEFRDNQPQH
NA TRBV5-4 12 ASRYGQGNTEAF
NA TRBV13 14 ASSLQAGGDPDTQY
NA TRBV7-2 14 ASSLSFTGLPDTQY
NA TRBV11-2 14 ASSFFSGGLTDTQY
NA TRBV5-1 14 ASSPSSGGVQETQY
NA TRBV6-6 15 ASSRDGRGWHTGELF
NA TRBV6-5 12 ASSLQGATGELF
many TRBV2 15 ASSEAEDGTGSDEQF
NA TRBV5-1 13 ASSSSRQGTYEQY
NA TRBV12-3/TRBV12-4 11 ASSLIRSYEQY
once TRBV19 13 ASSPPGQGNYGYT
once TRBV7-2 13 ASSSDRGSGNTIY
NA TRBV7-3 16 ASSPHGGSPSGANVLT
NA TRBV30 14 AWSVRGQESTDTQY
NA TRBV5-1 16 ASSLGVSGDLSTDTQY
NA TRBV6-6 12 ASSYLGGHNEQF
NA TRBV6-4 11 ASSEGSGRTQY
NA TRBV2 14 ASRTGQGVTSYEQY
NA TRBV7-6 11 ASGISGAGELF
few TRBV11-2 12 ASSLEAAGYEQY
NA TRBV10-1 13 ASSAQIANTGELF
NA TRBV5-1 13 ASSYVEERGETQY
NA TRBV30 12 AWRQGSGSYEQY
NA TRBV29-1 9 SVGGPETQY
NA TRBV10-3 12 AISGDRVAHEQY
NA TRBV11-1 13 ASSLFSGGADTQY
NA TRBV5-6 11 ASSYYVEDTQY
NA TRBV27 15 ASSFRQPGQGNTEAF
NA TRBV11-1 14 ASSSGQGASSYEQY
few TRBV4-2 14 ASSQDLGGVTDTQY
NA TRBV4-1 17 ASSQGLGLAGVTDDTQY
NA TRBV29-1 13 SVEDPRGARNEQF
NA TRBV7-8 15 ASSPRESGVGNQPQH
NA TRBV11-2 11 ASSGGAAETQY
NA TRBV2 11 ASSTDRTYGYT
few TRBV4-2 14 ASSQEGQSYNSPLH
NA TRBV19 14 ASSMVAGRGRNEQF
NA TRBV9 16 ASSVGGGTSGRVATQY
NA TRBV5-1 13 ASRIGGPGAYEQY